The entry that follows covers one T cell receptor (beta chain) sequence. This clone was picked up a small number of times. Its cognate antigen has yet to be identified. Base qualities are missing; no much larger clone stands one base away. The cysteine opens and the phenylalanine closes a CDR3 of 15 amino acids. CDR3 DNA only is kept here, 45 bases in frame from base 1. CDR1 and CDR2 (SGHTA, FQGNSA) derive from the germline V gene. V is clipped by 6 bases and J by 7 bases, and the sequence between their germline boundaries is 18 bases long. The High Capacity cDNA Reverse Transcription Kit was used to reverse transcribe all of the isolated RNA, meaning that expressed TCRB transcripts were what got sequenced. Deep immunoSEQ sequencing was applied to naive, central memory and regulatory T cell samples, giving an average of about 3.8 million total reads per sample. Sorted cells were lysed in RLT buffer and RNA was extracted with DNase-treated RNeasy Micro or Mini kits, depending on cell number. Each cell subset was processed on its own to prevent cross-contamination, while patient and healthy donor samples were processed together. Using the immunoSEQ multiplex PCR, TCRB sequences were amplified from cDNA into 87-bp fragments spanning the CDR3 region. Sequencing of the amplicons was performed on the Illumina HiSeq platform. As for the original processing: PCR bias was corrected computationally using synthetic template baselines, and reads within Hamming distance 2 were collapsed, with unmergeable singletons discarded. Reads were aligned against IMGT so that V, D and J genes, CDR3 length and insertions or deletions at six rearrangement sites could be assigned. Within each subset, clonotype counts were normalized to sorted cell number, and only after that were true diversity and Gini coefficients computed with the tcR R package. The overlap coefficient, calculated on TCRB nucleotide sequences, was used to quantify repertoire sharing. Out-of-frame TCRB sequences from naive cells were analyzed as a proxy for the pre-selection repertoire. Entries here come from immuneACCESS through TCRdb and include only in-frame sequences with V and J called. Some clones fail to appear in such tables; in the studies checked, an unresolved V gene covers under half of the shortfall, and the cause of the remainder is unknown. D and trimming were read from the DNA, whereas the V and J calls and clone size are those reported in that table. The sample table contains under 400,000 clones; only one count was recorded for 10% to 15% of them. The ten biggest clones cover 0.017% of the sample.

A single peripheral blood draw of approximately 100 mL on average was collected from each donor into heparinised tubes. A BD FACSAria II and a panel including CD45RO, CCR7, CD25, CD127, CD95 and CD27 were used to sort naive, central memory, regulatory and stem cell-like memory CD4+ T cells. Purity was above 98% for every sorted population. Right away, PBMCs were isolated by Lymphoprep density gradient centrifugation and were stained directly, with no culture step. So that batch effects would be minimized, each experiment stained and sorted samples in pairs, pairing one healthy donor with one patient. These data belong to a study of beta chain features in type 1 diabetes (dated by TCRdb to 2017 to 2018). With regard to the full study: Mean age, gender distribution, total cell number and subset yield did not differ between patients and healthy donors. A total of approximately 99,000,000 sorted cells were examined across all samples, and RNA yield correlated strongly with the number of cells per subset. The study compared the TCRB repertoires of sorted circulating CD4+ T cell subsets in recently diagnosed type 1 diabetes patients with those in matched healthy donors. Regulatory and stem cell-like memory subsets were obtained from only 8 patients and about 8 healthy donors, while naive and central memory subsets were obtained from all 28 donors. Broader findings and caveats from the paper: Patients with type 1 diabetes made fewer insertions and deleted more nucleotides at VDJ recombination sites, implying thymic rearrangement abnormalities. The naive, central memory and regulatory TCRB repertoires appeared to resemble one another more closely among patients than among healthy donors. In all four CD4+ subsets, TCRB CDR3 length was moderately but significantly shorter in type 1 diabetes patients. Because cDNA was sequenced instead of genomic DNA, activated cells with high expression could be over-represented, although the groups did not differ in activation or CD3 levels. HLA sub-analyses involved small numbers of individuals, so any influence of HLA type on TCRB rearrangement remained unresolved. Shorter templates might be favored by PCR, yet because patient and control samples were amplified and corrected together, any such skew would affect both groups equally.

The chain uses TRBV7-2 and TRBJ1-4; matching of 6 bases hints at TRBD1 as the D gene. The sample was naive CD4+ T cells from blood. The cell subset or site label of this sample denotes: true naive CD4+ T cells. This TCR was sampled from a man between 18 and 29 years old in good health. CDR3 protein: CASRPRGGLVEKLFF. The DNA sequence is given as TGTGCCAGCAGACCCAGGGGCGGTTTGGTTGAAAAACTGTTTTTT.